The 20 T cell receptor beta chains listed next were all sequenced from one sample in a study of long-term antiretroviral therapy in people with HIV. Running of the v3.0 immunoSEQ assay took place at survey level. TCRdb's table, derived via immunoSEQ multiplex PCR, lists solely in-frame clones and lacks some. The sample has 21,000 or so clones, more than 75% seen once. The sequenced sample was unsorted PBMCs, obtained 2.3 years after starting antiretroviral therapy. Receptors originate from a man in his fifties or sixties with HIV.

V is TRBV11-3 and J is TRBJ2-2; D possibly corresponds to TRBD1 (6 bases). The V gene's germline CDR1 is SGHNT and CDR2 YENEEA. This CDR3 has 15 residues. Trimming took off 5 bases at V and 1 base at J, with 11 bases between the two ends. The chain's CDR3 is CASSTLGGNTGELFF. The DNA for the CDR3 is TGTGCCAGCAGCACCTTAGGGGGGAACACCGGGGAGCTGTTTTTT.

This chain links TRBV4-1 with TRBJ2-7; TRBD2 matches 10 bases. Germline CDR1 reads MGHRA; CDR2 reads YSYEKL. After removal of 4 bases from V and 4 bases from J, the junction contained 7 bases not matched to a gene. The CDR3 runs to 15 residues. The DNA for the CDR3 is TGCGCCAGCAGCCCTCGGGGACTAGCGCAATACGAGCAGTACTTC. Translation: CASSPRGLAQYEQYF.

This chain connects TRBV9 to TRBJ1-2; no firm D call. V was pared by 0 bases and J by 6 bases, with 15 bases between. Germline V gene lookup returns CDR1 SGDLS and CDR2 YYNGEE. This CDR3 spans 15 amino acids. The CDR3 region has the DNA TGTGCCAGCAGCGTAGCAGCTCCGTCAGTTGATGGCTACACCTTC. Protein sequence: CASSVAAPSVDGYTF. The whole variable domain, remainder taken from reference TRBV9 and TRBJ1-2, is DSGVTQTPKHLITATGQRVTLRCSPRSGDLSVYWYQQSLDQGLQFLIQYYNGEERAKGNILERFSAQQFPDLHSELNLSSLELGDSALYFCASSVAAPSVDGYTFGSGTRLTVV.

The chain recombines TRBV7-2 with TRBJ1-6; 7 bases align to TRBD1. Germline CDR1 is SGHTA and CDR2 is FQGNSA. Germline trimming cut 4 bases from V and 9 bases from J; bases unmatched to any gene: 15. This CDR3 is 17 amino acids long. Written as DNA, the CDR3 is TGTGCCAGCAGCTCCGACGCAGGGGGAAGGATTAGTTCACCCCTCCACTTT. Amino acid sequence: CASSSDAGGRISSPLHF.

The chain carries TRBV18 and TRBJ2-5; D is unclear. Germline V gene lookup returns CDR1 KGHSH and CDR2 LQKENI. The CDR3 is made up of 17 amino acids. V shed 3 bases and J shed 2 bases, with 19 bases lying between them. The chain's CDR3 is CASSPSAREVTQETQYF. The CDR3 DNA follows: TGTGCCAGCTCACCTTCGGCCAGAGAAGTTACACAAGAGACCCAGTACTTC.

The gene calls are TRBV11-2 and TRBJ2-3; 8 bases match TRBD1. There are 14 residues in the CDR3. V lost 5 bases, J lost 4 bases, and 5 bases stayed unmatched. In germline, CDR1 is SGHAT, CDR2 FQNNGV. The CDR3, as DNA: TGTGCCAGCAGCCCGGACAGGGTGGCAGATACGCAGTATTTT. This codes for CASSPDRVADTQYF.

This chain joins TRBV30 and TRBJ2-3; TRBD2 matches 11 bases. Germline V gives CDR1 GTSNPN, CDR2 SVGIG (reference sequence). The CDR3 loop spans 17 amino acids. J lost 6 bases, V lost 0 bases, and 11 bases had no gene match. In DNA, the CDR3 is TGTGCCTGGAGTGTTCCCGAGATAGCGGGAGGGGGGGATACGCAGTATTTT. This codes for CAWSVPEIAGGGDTQYF.

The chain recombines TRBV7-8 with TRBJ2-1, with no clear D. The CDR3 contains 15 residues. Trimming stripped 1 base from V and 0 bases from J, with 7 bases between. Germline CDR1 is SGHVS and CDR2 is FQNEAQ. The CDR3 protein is CASSLGLNSYNEQFF. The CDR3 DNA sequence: TGTGCCAGCAGCTTAGGCCTCAACTCCTACAATGAGCAGTTCTTC.

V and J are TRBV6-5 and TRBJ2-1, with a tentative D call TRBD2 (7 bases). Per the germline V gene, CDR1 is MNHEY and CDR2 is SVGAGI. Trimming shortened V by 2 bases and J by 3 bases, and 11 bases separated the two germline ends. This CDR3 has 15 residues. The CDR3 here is CASSYRGGGYNEQFF. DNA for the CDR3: TGTGCCAGCAGTTACCGCGGGGGCGGCTACAATGAGCAGTTCTTC.

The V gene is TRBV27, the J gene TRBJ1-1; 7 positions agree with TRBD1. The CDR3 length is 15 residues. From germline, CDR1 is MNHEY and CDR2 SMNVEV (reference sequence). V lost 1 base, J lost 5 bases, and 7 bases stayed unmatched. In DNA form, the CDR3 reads TGTGCCAGCAGTTTATTGGGGGGGACAGAGACTGAAGCTTTCTTT. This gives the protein CASSLLGGTETEAFF.

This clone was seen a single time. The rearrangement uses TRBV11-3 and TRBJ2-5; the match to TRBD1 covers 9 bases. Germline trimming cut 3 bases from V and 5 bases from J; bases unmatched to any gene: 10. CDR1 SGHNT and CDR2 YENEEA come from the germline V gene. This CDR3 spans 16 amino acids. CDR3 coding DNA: TGTGCCAGCAGCTTTTCGTTGGACAGGGGACGGGAGACCCAGTACTTC. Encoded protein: CASSFSLDRGRETQYF.

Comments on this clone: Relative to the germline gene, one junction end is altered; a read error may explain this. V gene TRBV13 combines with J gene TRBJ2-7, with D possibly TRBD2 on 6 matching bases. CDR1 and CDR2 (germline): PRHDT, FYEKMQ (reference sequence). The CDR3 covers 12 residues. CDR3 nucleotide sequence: TGTGCCAGCGGCTTGGGGGGCTACGAGCAGTACTTC. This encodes CASGLGGYEQYF.

The CDR3 protein is CASSSTGGGGETQYF. The CDR3 region has the DNA TGCGCCAGCAGCTCTACAGGGGGCGGAGGCGAGACCCAGTACTTC. This chain joins TRBV5-1 and TRBJ2-5, with 9 bases lining up with TRBD1. Germline V gives CDR1 SGHRS, CDR2 YFSETQ. The CDR3 is 15 residues long. The J segment lost 5 bases and the V segment lost 3 bases, leaving 8 bases of the junction unmatched.

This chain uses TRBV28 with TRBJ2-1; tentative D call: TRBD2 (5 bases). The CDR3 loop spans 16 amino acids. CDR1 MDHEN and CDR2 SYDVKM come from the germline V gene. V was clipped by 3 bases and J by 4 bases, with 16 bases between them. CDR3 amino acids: CASSFFLGRGYNEQFF. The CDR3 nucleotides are TGTGCCAGCAGTTTTTTTCTGGGGAGAGGATACAATGAGCAGTTCTTC.

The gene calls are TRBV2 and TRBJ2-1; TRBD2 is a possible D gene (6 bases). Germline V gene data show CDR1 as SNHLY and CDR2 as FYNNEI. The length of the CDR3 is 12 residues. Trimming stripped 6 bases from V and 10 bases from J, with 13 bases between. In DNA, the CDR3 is TGTGCCAGCAGGATGGACTACCCGGAGCAGTTCTTC. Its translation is CASRMDYPEQFF.

The CDR3, as DNA: TGTGCCAGCAGCTTAGCGTGGAGGGCGGGAGGTTCGGAGCAGTACTTC. It yields the protein CASSLAWRAGGSEQYF. The gene calls are TRBV11-2 and TRBJ2-7; 8 bases match TRBD2. This CDR3 is 16 amino acids long. Germline values: CDR1 SGHAT, CDR2 FQNNGV. The junction had 12 bases not matched to a gene; V was cut back by 1 base and J by 7 bases. The variable domain in full, with the rest retrieved from reference TRBV11-2 and TRBJ2-7, is EAGVAQSPRYKIIEKRQSVAFWCNPISGHATLYWYQQILGQGPKLLIQFQNNGVVDDSQLPKDRFSAERLKGVDSTLKIQPAKLEDSAVYLCASSLAWRAGGSEQYFGPGTRLTVT.

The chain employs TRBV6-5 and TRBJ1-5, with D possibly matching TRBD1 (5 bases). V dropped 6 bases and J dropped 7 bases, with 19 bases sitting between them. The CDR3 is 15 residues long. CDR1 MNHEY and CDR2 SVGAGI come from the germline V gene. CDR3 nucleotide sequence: TGTGCCAGCAGCCCATCCCGGGGCGCAGAACAGCCCCAGCATTTT. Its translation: CASSPSRGAEQPQHF.

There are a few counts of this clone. DNA of the CDR3: TGTGCCAGCAGAACTAGCGGGAGCATCTACGAGCAGTACTTC. Protein sequence: CASRTSGSIYEQYF. J is TRBJ2-7 and V is TRBV6-1; 11 bases line up with TRBD2. This CDR3 region has 14 residues. Germline V gene lookup returns CDR1 MNHNS and CDR2 SASEGT. With V trimmed by 6 bases and J by 3 bases, 4 bases remained unmatched.

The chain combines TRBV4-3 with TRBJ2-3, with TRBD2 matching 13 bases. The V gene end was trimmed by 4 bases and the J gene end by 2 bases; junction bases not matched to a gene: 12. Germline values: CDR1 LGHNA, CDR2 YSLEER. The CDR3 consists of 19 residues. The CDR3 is CASSPLLAGGLTDTDTQYF. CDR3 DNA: TGCGCCAGCAGCCCCCTACTAGCGGGGGGGCTAACGGACACAGATACGCAGTATTTT.

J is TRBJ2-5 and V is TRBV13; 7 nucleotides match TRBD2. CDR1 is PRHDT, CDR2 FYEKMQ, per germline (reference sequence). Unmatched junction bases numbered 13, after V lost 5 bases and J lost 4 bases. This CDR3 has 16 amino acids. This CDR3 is CASSIGGSGGRETQYF. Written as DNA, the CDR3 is TGTGCCAGCAGCATCGGCGGTTCGGGAGGTAGAGAGACCCAGTACTTC.